These T cell receptor beta chains were read from a single sample in a study of T cell changes during pregnancy in multiple sclerosis. Profiled with immunoSEQ multiplex PCR; TCRdb holds only in-frame clones, not every one. Among about 59,000 clones listed, 92% were seen once. This sample comprised peripheral blood, obtained in the second trimester of pregnancy. Receptors were obtained from a female donor in good health, enrolled as a control in a pregnancy study. The conserved cysteine and the conserved F or W are not part of the CDR3 here.

cdr3_aa: ASSIVPGTNRNNEQF; v_call: TRBV19; j_call: TRBJ2-1
cdr3_aa: ATQVEEGFAHEQF; v_call: TRBV15; j_call: TRBJ2-1
cdr3_aa: AWSVGRLSYEQY; v_call: TRBV30; j_call: TRBJ2-7
cdr3_aa: ASSLGVTVQETQY; v_call: TRBV19; j_call: TRBJ2-5
cdr3_aa: ASSYRGGLAWDTQY; v_call: TRBV11-3; j_call: TRBJ2-3
cdr3_aa: ASSFGTTGANVLT; v_call: TRBV27; j_call: TRBJ2-6
cdr3_aa: ASSVQGASPLH; v_call: TRBV11-1; j_call: TRBJ1-6
cdr3_aa: ASSNRKRAATDTQY; v_call: TRBV12-1; j_call: TRBJ2-3
cdr3_aa: ASSLRLTPTDTQY; v_call: TRBV7-3; j_call: TRBJ2-3
cdr3_aa: ASSQGLGLGTQY; v_call: TRBV4-1; j_call: TRBJ2-3
cdr3_aa: ASSRTLGEF; v_call: TRBV2; j_call: TRBJ2-1
cdr3_aa: AWRRAAHNEQF; v_call: TRBV30; j_call: TRBJ2-1
cdr3_aa: ASSLHSYSSSYEQY; v_call: TRBV7-2; j_call: TRBJ2-7
cdr3_aa: ASSVVGGGETQY; v_call: TRBV9; j_call: TRBJ2-5
cdr3_aa: ASSLSMGAQF; v_call: TRBV27; j_call: TRBJ2-1
cdr3_aa: ASSSDGNQPQH; v_call: TRBV5-1; j_call: TRBJ1-5
cdr3_aa: AWSVDTNQPQH; v_call: TRBV30; j_call: TRBJ1-5
cdr3_aa: SVESGLNTGELF; v_call: TRBV29-1; j_call: TRBJ2-2
cdr3_aa: ASSEAGGSYNEQF; v_call: TRBV6-1; j_call: TRBJ2-1
cdr3_aa: ASRSTRTVAKNIQY; v_call: TRBV28; j_call: TRBJ2-4
cdr3_aa: ASSFDPDREVSPLH; v_call: TRBV6-6; j_call: TRBJ1-6
cdr3_aa: ASSSRPRTDTYEQY; v_call: TRBV7-9; j_call: TRBJ2-7
cdr3_aa: ASSADRGTQY; v_call: TRBV27; j_call: TRBJ2-3
cdr3_aa: AWSENSNYGYT; v_call: TRBV30; j_call: TRBJ1-2
cdr3_aa: ASSPTAADTQY; v_call: TRBV4-3; j_call: TRBJ2-3
cdr3_aa: ASSLRGRASGRRGNEQF; v_call: TRBV28; j_call: TRBJ2-1
cdr3_aa: ASSQSWTQY; v_call: TRBV2; j_call: TRBJ2-5
cdr3_aa: ASSAAPGQGKTGANVLT; v_call: TRBV19; j_call: TRBJ2-6
cdr3_aa: ASADGGRENEQF; v_call: TRBV6-6; j_call: TRBJ2-1
cdr3_aa: ASSQKGATEAF; v_call: TRBV4-1; j_call: TRBJ1-1
cdr3_aa: ASSSQDYGYT; v_call: TRBV5-1; j_call: TRBJ1-2
cdr3_aa: ASSVGAQGVTDTQY; v_call: TRBV9; j_call: TRBJ2-3
cdr3_aa: ASSQVGQLNTEAF; v_call: TRBV4-1; j_call: TRBJ1-1
cdr3_aa: ASSIGSRWETQY; v_call: TRBV19; j_call: TRBJ2-5
cdr3_aa: TSSHCDFGGAEAF; v_call: TRBV1; j_call: TRBJ1-1
cdr3_aa: ASSLVAVTEAF; v_call: TRBV5-8; j_call: TRBJ1-1
cdr3_aa: ASSIFAGASYEQY; v_call: TRBV19; j_call: TRBJ2-7
cdr3_aa: ASEGLARSYEQY; v_call: TRBV11-2; j_call: TRBJ2-7
cdr3_aa: ASSRTSGRLEQF; v_call: TRBV4-1; j_call: TRBJ2-1
cdr3_aa: ASSQDHSRGGLYNEQF; v_call: TRBV4-1; j_call: TRBJ2-1
cdr3_aa: ASSPQFGGNTEAF; v_call: TRBV18; j_call: TRBJ1-1
cdr3_aa: ASSPVPGGGSRTQY; v_call: TRBV27; j_call: TRBJ2-3
cdr3_aa: ASSLGGTGKLF; v_call: TRBV6-5; j_call: TRBJ1-4
cdr3_aa: AIMGSNTEAF; v_call: TRBV10-3; j_call: TRBJ1-1
cdr3_aa: ASSTGGGWYEQY; v_call: TRBV7-9; j_call: TRBJ2-7
cdr3_aa: ASSSPGGGSTEAF; v_call: TRBV19; j_call: TRBJ1-1
cdr3_aa: ASSLSRRGQKETQY; v_call: TRBV5-6; j_call: TRBJ2-5
cdr3_aa: ASSLVSLDSSYEQY; v_call: TRBV5-1; j_call: TRBJ2-7
cdr3_aa: ASSLGPVQGSYEQY; v_call: TRBV5-1; j_call: TRBJ2-7
cdr3_aa: ASSWERGSYEQY; v_call: TRBV2; j_call: TRBJ2-7
cdr3_aa: ASSRRGALGNQPQH; v_call: TRBV28; j_call: TRBJ1-5
cdr3_aa: ASSLAGAAREAF; v_call: TRBV27; j_call: TRBJ1-1
cdr3_aa: ASSSYFGTREPQH; v_call: TRBV27; j_call: TRBJ1-5
cdr3_aa: AWAEGSYGYT; v_call: TRBV30; j_call: TRBJ1-2
cdr3_aa: ASSDVFGGYSYEQY; v_call: TRBV6-1; j_call: TRBJ2-7
cdr3_aa: ASSPPTSSRDLGEQY; v_call: TRBV27; j_call: TRBJ2-7
cdr3_aa: ASSQKRTLDRVTDTQY; v_call: TRBV27; j_call: TRBJ2-3